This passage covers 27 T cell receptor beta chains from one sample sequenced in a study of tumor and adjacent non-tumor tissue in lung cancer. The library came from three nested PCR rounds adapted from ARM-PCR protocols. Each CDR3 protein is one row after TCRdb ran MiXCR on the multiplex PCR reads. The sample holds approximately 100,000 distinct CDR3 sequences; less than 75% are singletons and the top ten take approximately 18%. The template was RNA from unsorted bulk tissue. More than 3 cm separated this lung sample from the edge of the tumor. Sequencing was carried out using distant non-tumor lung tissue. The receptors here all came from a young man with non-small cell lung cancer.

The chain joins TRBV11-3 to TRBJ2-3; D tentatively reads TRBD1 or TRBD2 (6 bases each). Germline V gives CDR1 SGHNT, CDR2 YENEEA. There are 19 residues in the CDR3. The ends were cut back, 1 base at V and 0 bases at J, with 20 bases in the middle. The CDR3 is CASSLGVPGAIPSTDTQYF. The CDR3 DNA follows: TGTGCCAGCAGCTTAGGAGTTCCGGGGGCGATACCCAGCACAGATACGCAGTATTTT.

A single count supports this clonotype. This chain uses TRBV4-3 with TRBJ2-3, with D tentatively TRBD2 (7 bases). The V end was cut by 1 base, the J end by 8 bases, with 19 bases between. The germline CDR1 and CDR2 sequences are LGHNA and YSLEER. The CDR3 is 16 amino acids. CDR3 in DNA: TGCGCCAGCAGCCAAGGGGTGAGCGGGGACACAATTACGCAGTATTTT. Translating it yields CASSQGVSGDTITQYF.

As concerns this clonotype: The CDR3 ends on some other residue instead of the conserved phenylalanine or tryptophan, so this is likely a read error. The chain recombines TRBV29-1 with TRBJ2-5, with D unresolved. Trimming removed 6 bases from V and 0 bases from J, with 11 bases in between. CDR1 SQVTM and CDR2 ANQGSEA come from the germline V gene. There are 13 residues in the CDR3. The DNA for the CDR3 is TGCAGCGTCGAGTTTACGGACCAAGAGACCCAGTACATC. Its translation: CSVEFTDQETQYI.

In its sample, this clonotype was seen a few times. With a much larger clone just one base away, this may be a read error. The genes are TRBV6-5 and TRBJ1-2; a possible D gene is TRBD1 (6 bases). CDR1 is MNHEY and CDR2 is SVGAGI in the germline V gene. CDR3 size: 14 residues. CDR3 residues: CVSTRDRKMYGYTF. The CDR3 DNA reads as TGTGTCAGCACCCGAGACAGGAAGATGTATGGCTACACCTTC.

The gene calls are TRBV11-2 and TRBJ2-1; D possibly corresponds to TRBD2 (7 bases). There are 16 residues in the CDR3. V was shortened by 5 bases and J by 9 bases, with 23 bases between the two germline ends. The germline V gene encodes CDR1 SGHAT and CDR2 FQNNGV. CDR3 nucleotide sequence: TGTGCCAGCAGCCTGCTAGTGGGGGGGCTAGTCGGTGAGCAGTTCTTC. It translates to CASSLLVGGLVGEQFF.

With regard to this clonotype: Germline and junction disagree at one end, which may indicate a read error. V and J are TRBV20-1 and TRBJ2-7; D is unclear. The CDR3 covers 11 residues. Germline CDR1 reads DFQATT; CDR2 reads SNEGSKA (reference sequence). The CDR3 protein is CSARDNYELYF. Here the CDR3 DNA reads TGCAGTGCTAGAGACAACTACGAGCTGTATTTC.

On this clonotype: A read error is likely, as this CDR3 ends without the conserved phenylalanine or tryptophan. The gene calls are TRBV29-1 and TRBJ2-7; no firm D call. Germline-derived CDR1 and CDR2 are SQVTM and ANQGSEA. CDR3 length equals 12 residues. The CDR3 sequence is CSARLSSYGQYL. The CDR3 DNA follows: TGCAGCGCCCGGTTGAGCTCCTACGGGCAGTACTTA.

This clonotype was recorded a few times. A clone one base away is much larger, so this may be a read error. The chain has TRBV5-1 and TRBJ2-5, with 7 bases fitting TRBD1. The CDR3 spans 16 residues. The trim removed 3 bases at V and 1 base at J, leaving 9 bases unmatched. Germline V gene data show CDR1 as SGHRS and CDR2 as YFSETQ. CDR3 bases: TGCGCCAGCAGCTCGTGGGCAGGGGGTTTCCAAGAGACCCAGTACTTC. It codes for CASSSWAGGFQETQYF.

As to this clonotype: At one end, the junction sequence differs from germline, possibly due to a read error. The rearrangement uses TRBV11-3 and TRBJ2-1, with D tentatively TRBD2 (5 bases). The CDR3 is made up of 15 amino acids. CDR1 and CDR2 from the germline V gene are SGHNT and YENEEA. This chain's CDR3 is CASSPLTISYNEQFF. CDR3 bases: TGTGCCAGCAGCCCCCTGACTATTTCCTATAATGAGCAGTTCTTC.

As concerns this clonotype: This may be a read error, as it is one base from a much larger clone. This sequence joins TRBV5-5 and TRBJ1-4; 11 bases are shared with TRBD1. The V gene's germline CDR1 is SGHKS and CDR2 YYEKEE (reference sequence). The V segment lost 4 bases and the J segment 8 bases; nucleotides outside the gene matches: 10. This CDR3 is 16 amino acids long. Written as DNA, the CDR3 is TGTGCCAGCAGCCGGAGAACGGGACAGGGGGGAGAAAAACTGTTTTTT. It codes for CASSRRTGQGGEKLFF. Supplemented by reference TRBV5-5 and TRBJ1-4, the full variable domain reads DAGVTQSPTHLIKTRGQQVTLRCSPISGHKSVSWYQQVLGQGPQFIFQYYEKEERGRGNFPDRFSARQFPNYSSELNVNALLLGDSALYLCASSRRTGQGGEKLFFGSGTQLSVL.

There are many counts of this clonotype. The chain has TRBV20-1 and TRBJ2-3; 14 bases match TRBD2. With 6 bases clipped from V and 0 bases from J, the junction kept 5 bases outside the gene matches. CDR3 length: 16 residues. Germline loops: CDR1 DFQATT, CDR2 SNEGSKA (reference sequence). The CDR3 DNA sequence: TGCAGTGCAAGACTAGCGGGGGGGTCTAGCACAGATACGCAGTATTTT. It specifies CSARLAGGSSTDTQYF.

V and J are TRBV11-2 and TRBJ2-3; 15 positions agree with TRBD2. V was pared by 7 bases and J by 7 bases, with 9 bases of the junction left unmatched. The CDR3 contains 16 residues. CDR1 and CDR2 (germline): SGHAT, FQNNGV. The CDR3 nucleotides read TGTGCCAGCACTCGGACTAGCGGGGGGGCGACAAATACGCAGTATTTT. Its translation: CASTRTSGGATNTQYF.

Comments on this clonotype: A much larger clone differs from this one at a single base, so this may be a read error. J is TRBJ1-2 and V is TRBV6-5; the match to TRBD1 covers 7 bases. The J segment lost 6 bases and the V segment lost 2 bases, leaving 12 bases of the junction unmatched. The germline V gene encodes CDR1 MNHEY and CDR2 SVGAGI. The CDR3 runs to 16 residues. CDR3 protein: CASSYGLTGHQNGYTF. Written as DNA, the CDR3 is TGTGCCAGCAGTTACGGGCTGACAGGGCATCAAAATGGCTACACCTTC.

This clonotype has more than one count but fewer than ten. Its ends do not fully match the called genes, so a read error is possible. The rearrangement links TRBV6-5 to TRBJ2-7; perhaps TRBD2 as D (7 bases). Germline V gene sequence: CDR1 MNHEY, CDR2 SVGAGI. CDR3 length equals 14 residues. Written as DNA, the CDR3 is TGTGTCAGCAGCATCTTTGAGGGGGGGTACGAGCAGTACTTC. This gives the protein CVSSIFEGGYEQYF.

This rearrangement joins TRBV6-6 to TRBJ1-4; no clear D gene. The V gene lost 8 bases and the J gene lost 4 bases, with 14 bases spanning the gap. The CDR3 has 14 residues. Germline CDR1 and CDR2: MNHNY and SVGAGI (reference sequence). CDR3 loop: CASVPDGVNEKLFF. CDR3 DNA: TGTGCCAGCGTTCCCGACGGAGTTAATGAAAAACTGTTTTTT.

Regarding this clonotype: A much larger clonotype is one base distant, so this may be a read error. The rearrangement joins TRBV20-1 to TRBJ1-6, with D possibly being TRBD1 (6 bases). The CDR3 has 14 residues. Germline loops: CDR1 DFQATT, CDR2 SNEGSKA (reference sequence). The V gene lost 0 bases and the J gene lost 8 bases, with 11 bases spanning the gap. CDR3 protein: CSARDGTSDSPLHF. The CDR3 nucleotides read TGCAGTGCTAGAGATGGGACAAGTGATTCACCCCTCCACTTT.

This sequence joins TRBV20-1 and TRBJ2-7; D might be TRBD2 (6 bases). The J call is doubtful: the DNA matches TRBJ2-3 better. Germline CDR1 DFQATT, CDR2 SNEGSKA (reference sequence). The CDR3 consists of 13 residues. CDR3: CSGRLVGAREQYF. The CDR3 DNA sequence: TGCAGTGGGAGACTAGTGGGAGCAAGGGAGCAGTATTTT.

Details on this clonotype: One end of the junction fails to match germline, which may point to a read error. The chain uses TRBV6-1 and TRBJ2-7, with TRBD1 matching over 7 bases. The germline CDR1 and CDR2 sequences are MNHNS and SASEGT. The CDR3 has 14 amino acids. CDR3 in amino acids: CASSERGQPDEQHF. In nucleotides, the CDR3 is TGTGCCAGCAGTGAAAGGGGACAGCCCGACGAGCAGCACTTC.

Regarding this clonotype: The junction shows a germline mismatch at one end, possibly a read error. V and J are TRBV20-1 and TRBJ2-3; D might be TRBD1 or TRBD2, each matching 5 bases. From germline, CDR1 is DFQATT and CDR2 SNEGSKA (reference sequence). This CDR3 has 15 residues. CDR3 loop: CSAYPGLLRADMQYF. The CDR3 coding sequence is TGCAGTGCTTACCCGGGGCTTCTTCGGGCAGATATGCAGTATTTT.

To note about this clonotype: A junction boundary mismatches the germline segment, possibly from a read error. The CDR3 DNA sequence: TGTGCCAGCAGCCAATGGACAGGGAATTCGCCCCTCCACTTT. Protein: CASSQWTGNSPLHF. V usage is TRBV4-2 and J usage is TRBJ1-6, with TRBD1 matching over 8 bases. Germline CDR1 is LGHNA and CDR2 is YNFKEQ. There are 14 residues in the CDR3.

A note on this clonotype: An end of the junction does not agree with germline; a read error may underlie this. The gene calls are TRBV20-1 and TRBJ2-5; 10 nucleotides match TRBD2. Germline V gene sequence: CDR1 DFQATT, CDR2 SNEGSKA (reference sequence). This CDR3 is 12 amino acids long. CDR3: CSARLAGKTQYF. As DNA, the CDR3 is TGCAGTGCCAGACTAGCGGGCAAGACCCAATACTTC.

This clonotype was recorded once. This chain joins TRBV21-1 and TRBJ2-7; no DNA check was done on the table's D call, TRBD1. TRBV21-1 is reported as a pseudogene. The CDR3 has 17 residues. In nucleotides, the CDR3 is TGTACCAGCAGCAAAGGCCAAAGCCGGGACAGATTGTACGAGCAGTACTTC. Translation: CTSSKGQSRDRLYEQYF.

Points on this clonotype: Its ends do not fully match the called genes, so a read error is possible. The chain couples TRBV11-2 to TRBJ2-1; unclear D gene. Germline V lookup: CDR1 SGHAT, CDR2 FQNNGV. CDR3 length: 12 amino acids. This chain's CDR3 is CASSRCYNEQFF. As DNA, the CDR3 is TGTGCCAGCAGCCGGTGCTACAATGAACAGTTCTTC.

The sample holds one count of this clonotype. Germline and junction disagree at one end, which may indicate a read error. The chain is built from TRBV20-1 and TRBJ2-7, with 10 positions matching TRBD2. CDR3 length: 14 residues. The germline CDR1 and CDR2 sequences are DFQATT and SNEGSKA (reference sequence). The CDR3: CSARTSGASYELYF. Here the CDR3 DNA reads TGCAGTGCGAGGACTAGCGGAGCATCCTACGAGCTGTACTTC.

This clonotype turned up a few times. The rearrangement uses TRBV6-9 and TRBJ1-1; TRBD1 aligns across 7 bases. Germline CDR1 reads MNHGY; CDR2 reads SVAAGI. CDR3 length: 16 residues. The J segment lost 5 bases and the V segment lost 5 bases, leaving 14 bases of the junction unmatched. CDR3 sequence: CASSNPEQGKWTEAFF. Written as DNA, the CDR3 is TGTGCCAGCAGTAACCCGGAACAGGGGAAGTGGACTGAAGCTTTCTTT.

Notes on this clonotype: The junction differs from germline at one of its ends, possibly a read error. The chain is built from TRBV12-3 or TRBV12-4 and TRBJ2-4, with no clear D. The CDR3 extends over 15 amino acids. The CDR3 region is CASRPTVIAKNIQHF. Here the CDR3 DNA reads TGTGCCAGCAGGCCAACAGTGATAGCCAAAAACATTCAGCACTTC.

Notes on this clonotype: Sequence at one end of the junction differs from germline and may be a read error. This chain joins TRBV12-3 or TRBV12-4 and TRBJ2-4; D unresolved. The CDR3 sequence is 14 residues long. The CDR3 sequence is CVSSLAGSNNIQYF. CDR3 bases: TGTGTCAGCAGCCTTGCCGGATCCAACAACATTCAGTACTTC.